These 26 T cell receptor beta chains were sequenced from one sample in a study of OX40 agonist ivuxolimab in advanced cancers. Only in-frame clones appear in the TCRdb table, and some are missing; sequencing was by immunoSEQ multiplex PCR. Altogether tens of thousands of clones are present, about 86% being singletons, with the ten largest covering 1.5% to 2%. The sample was CD4+ or CD8+ T cells sorted from blood, taken in a trial of the OX40 agonist ivuxolimab. All receptors come from an adult with an advanced solid tumor such as melanoma, head and neck, liver or kidney cancer.

The rearrangement uses TRBV7-2 and TRBJ1-5, with 8 bases matching TRBD1. This CDR3 comprises 15 residues. Germline CDR1 reads SGHTA; CDR2 reads FQGNSA. V shed 5 bases and J 6 bases; nucleotides not matched to a gene: 9. CDR3 sequence: CASSPTGVDRQPQHF. CDR3 DNA sequence: TGTGCCAGCAGCCCGACAGGGGTGGATCGTCAGCCCCAGCATTTT.

CDR3 protein: CASSRGVGETQYF. CDR3 coding DNA: TGTGCCAGCAGTCGAGGGGTGGGGGAGACCCAGTACTTC. The V call is TRBV6-6, the J call TRBJ2-5; the D call may be TRBD1 or TRBD2 (5 bases each). The CDR3 is made up of 13 amino acids. Trimming shortened V by 5 bases and J by 5 bases, and 12 bases separated the two germline ends. Germline CDR1 is MNHNY and CDR2 is SVGAGI (reference sequence).

The CDR3 loop reads CASSIDGDSYNEQFF. CDR3 coding DNA: TGTGCCAGTAGTATTGACGGAGACTCCTACAATGAGCAGTTCTTC. This rearrangement joins TRBV19 to TRBJ2-1; no reliable D call. Germline lookup yields CDR1 LNHDA and CDR2 SQIVND (reference sequence). The CDR3 runs to 15 residues. Deletions cut 3 bases from V and 0 bases from J, with 9 bases between.

V usage is TRBV28 and J usage is TRBJ1-2; 8 positions match TRBD1. CDR1 and CDR2 (germline): MDHEN, SYDVKM. After removal of 5 bases from V and 8 bases from J, the junction contained 4 bases not matched to a gene. This CDR3 has 12 residues. The CDR3 sequence is CASSQGALGYTF. CDR3 in DNA: TGTGCCAGCAGTCAGGGGGCGTTGGGCTACACCTTC.

This clone occurred once. The chain couples TRBV5-6 to TRBJ1-4; TRBD1 agrees at 8 bases. The CDR3 is made up of 15 amino acids. Losses at the gene ends were 4 bases for V and 5 bases for J; bases not matched to a gene: 7. CDR1 and CDR2 from the germline V gene are SGHDT and YYEEEE. CDR3 in DNA: TGTGCCAGCAGCCAATTTCAGGGGGCAAATGAAAAACTGTTTTTT. Protein: CASSQFQGANEKLFF.

This chain's CDR3 is CASSFEGGGADTQYF. CDR3 bases: TGCGCCAGCAGCTTCGAGGGCGGGGGGGCAGATACGCAGTATTTT. The rearrangement uses TRBV5-1 and TRBJ2-3; TRBD2 matches 9 bases. J was trimmed by 4 bases and V by 2 bases; bases with no gene match: 5. The germline CDR1 and CDR2 sequences are SGHRS and YFSETQ. The CDR3 is 15 amino acids.

This chain links TRBV4-2 with TRBJ2-4; a weak D match, TRBD2 (5 bases). V dropped 0 bases and J dropped 10 bases, with 10 bases sitting between them. Germline V gene data show CDR1 as LGHNA and CDR2 as YNFKEQ. The CDR3 loop spans 13 amino acids. CDR3 in amino acids: CASSQDWTGIQYF. The CDR3 DNA sequence: TGTGCCAGCAGCCAAGATTGGACGGGGATTCAGTACTTC.

Notes on this clone: In the same sample, other DNA sequences code for this CDR3. The J gene is TRBJ2-2, the V gene TRBV7-9; 7 bases line up with TRBD2. The J segment lost 0 bases and the V segment lost 5 bases, leaving 12 bases of the junction unmatched. The CDR3 is 18 residues long. The germline V gene encodes CDR1 SEHNR and CDR2 FQNEAQ (reference sequence). CDR3 region: CASSQRLAGTSNTGELFF. The CDR3 region has the DNA TGTGCCAGCAGCCAAAGACTAGCAGGGACCTCGAACACCGGGGAGCTGTTTTTT.

The chain recombines TRBV28 with TRBJ1-2; weak D call: TRBD1 (5 bases). The CDR3 has 13 residues. Trimming stripped 6 bases from V and 8 bases from J, with 16 bases between. In germline, CDR1 is MDHEN, CDR2 SYDVKM. CDR3 region: CASRTPQGGGYTF. The CDR3 DNA follows: TGTGCCAGCAGAACACCTCAGGGAGGGGGCTACACCTTC.

With regard to this clone: Other DNA sequences within the sample encode an identical CDR3. V gene TRBV11-1 combines with J gene TRBJ1-1; possibly TRBD1 for D (5 bases). Germline V gene sequence: CDR1 SGHAT, CDR2 FQDESV (reference sequence). There are 14 residues in the CDR3. Deletions cut 0 bases from V and 4 bases from J, with 9 bases between. Written as DNA, the CDR3 is TGTGCCAGCAGCTTAGCAACGGGGGGCACTGAAGCTTTCTTT. Its protein product is CASSLATGGTEAFF.

The chain is built from TRBV18 and TRBJ1-2; TRBD1 agrees at 7 bases. This CDR3 region has 16 residues. V lost 3 bases and J lost 4; bases outside the gene matches: 11. Germline-derived CDR1 and CDR2 are KGHSH and LQKENI. In DNA form, the CDR3 reads TGTGCCAGCTCACCCTCGGGACAGAAGGGAAGCTATGGCTACACCTTC. Translating it yields CASSPSGQKGSYGYTF.

The V gene is TRBV29-1, the J gene TRBJ1-1; unclear D gene. Germline values: CDR1 SQVTM, CDR2 ANQGSEA. The length of the CDR3 is 14 residues. Trimming shortened V by 5 bases and J by 0 bases, and 13 bases separated the two germline ends. CDR3 DNA sequence: TGCAGCGTTCCAAACGGCGCTTTGAACACTGAAGCTTTCTTT. Translation gives CSVPNGALNTEAFF.

This chain joins TRBV10-1 and TRBJ2-5; 7 bases are shared with TRBD1. Trimming took 4 bases from V and 6 from J; bases not matched to a gene: 5. The CDR3 sequence is 13 residues long. CDR1 WNHNN and CDR2 SYGVQD come from the germline V gene (reference sequence). In DNA form, the CDR3 reads TGCGCCAGCAGTGCAGGGGGTTCAAAGACCCAGTACTTC. It translates to CASSAGGSKTQYF.

This clone was seen just once. The V call is TRBV7-2, the J call TRBJ1-5, with 7 bases aligning to TRBD1. Germline V gene sequence: CDR1 SGHTA, CDR2 FQGNSA. Losses at the gene ends were 1 base for V and 4 bases for J; bases not matched to a gene: 4. The CDR3 length is 15 residues. The CDR3 region has the DNA TGTGCCAGCAGCTTAGACAGGGGTAGAAATCAGCCCCAGCATTTT. As protein: CASSLDRGRNQPQHF.

This clone showed up just once. The chain carries TRBV9 and TRBJ2-5; TRBD1 matches at 8 bases. In germline, CDR1 is SGDLS, CDR2 YYNGEE. This CDR3 contains 14 residues. Trimming took 3 bases from V and 5 from J; bases not matched to a gene: 6. The CDR3 DNA follows: TGTGCCAGCAGCGCAGGGGGCAGTGGGGAGACCCAGTACTTC. Protein: CASSAGGSGETQYF.

This chain uses TRBV27 with TRBJ1-2, with 7 bases lining up with TRBD1. The CDR3 covers 14 residues. Per the germline V gene, CDR1 is MNHEY and CDR2 is SMNVEV (reference sequence). The J segment lost 6 bases and the V segment lost 6 bases, leaving 10 bases of the junction unmatched. The CDR3 region has the DNA TGTGCCAGCAGATTACAGGGGTACGGGAATGGCTACACCTTC. Protein product: CASRLQGYGNGYTF.

The CDR3 sequence is CASSLRTAPYEQYF. The CDR3 coding sequence is TGTGCCAGCAGTTTGAGGACAGCCCCTTACGAGCAGTACTTC. The chain employs TRBV27 and TRBJ2-7; D might be TRBD1 (6 bases). Germline V lookup: CDR1 MNHEY, CDR2 SMNVEV (reference sequence). This CDR3 spans 14 amino acids. V lost 3 bases and J lost 4, with 13 bases in between.

The genes are TRBV30 and TRBJ1-1; no reliable D call. This CDR3 has 11 residues. Germline CDR1 and CDR2: GTSNPN and SVGIG (reference sequence). V was cut by 4 bases and J by 7 bases, with 10 bases left in between. In DNA, the CDR3 is TGTGCCTGGACCGTTACGGTTGAAGCTTTCTTT. Amino acid sequence: CAWTVTVEAFF.

V gene TRBV28 combines with J gene TRBJ2-3, with 9 bases that match TRBD2. This CDR3 comprises 15 residues. V shed 6 bases, J shed 1 base, and the junction held 5 bases outside the gene matches. Germline V gene sequence: CDR1 MDHEN, CDR2 SYDVKM. CDR3 coding DNA: TGTGCCAGCAGCTGGACTAGCGAGGGCACAGATACGCAGTATTTT. It translates to CASSWTSEGTDTQYF. Variable domain in full (rest from reference TRBV28 and TRBJ2-3): DVKVTQSSRYLVKRTGEKVFLECVQDMDHENMFWYRQDPGLGLRLIYFSYDVKMKEKGDIPEGYSVSREKKERFSLILESASTNQTSMYLCASSWTSEGTDTQYFGPGTRLTVL.

The rearrangement joins TRBV7-2 to TRBJ1-5; TRBD1 might be the D (5 bases). V dropped 5 bases and J dropped 5 bases, with 10 bases sitting between them. This CDR3 has 13 residues. The germline CDR1 and CDR2 sequences are SGHTA and FQGNSA. The CDR3 sequence: CASSRQFDQPQHF. The CDR3 nucleotides are TGTGCCAGCAGCCGACAGTTTGATCAGCCCCAGCATTTT.

This rearrangement joins TRBV14 to TRBJ2-3, with D uncertain. The CDR3 is 14 amino acids. V lost 4 bases and J 6 bases, leaving 14 bases between the germline ends. CDR1 and CDR2 from the germline V gene are SGHDN and FVKESK. The CDR3 here is CASSPLSAVDTQYF. CDR3 in DNA: TGTGCCAGCAGCCCCCTTTCGGCAGTGGATACGCAGTATTTT. Full variable domain (remainder filled in from reference TRBV14 and TRBJ2-3): EAGVTQFPSHSVIEKGQTVTLRCDPISGHDNLYWYRRVMGKEIKFLLHFVKESKQDESGMPNNRFLAERTGGTYSTLKVQPAELEDSGVYFCASSPLSAVDTQYFGPGTRLTVL.

This sequence joins TRBV5-1 and TRBJ2-7; D gene unclear. Germline CDR1 SGHRS, CDR2 YFSETQ. This CDR3 contains 14 residues. Trimming pared 4 bases from V and 2 bases from J, leaving 13 bases between. Here the CDR3 DNA reads TGCGCCAGCAGCGACGCAGGAGCGACCTACGAGCAGTACTTC. Its translation: CASSDAGATYEQYF.

This chain uses TRBV18 with TRBJ2-5; 13 nucleotides agree with TRBD2. With V trimmed by 6 bases and J by 5 bases, 3 bases remained unmatched. CDR1 and CDR2 (germline): KGHSH, LQKENI. The length of the CDR3 is 14 residues. This chain's CDR3 is CASSRTSGGETQYF. The CDR3 bases are TGTGCCAGCTCCCGGACTAGCGGGGGTGAGACCCAGTACTTC. Drawing the rest from reference TRBV18 and TRBJ2-5, the complete variable domain is NAGVMQNPRHLVRRRGQEARLRCSPMKGHSHVYWYRQLPEEGLKFMVYLQKENIIDESGMPKERFSAEFPKEGPSILRIQQVVRGDSAAYFCASSRTSGGETQYFGPGTRLLVL.

The V gene is TRBV11-2, the J gene TRBJ1-1, with TRBD1 matching over 8 bases. This CDR3 comprises 13 residues. Germline V gene lookup returns CDR1 SGHAT and CDR2 FQNNGV. V lost 3 bases, J lost 4 bases, and 1 base stayed unmatched. CDR3 sequence: CASSFQGATEAFF. The CDR3 nucleotides read TGTGCCAGCAGCTTCCAGGGGGCCACTGAAGCTTTCTTT. The full variable domain, with the rest looked up from reference TRBV11-2 and TRBJ1-1, is EAGVAQSPRYKIIEKRQSVAFWCNPISGHATLYWYQQILGQGPKLLIQFQNNGVVDDSQLPKDRFSAERLKGVDSTLKIQPAKLEDSAVYLCASSFQGATEAFFGQGTRLTVV.

The V call is TRBV4-1, the J call TRBJ1-5; D ambiguous. Trimming removed 0 bases at V and 9 bases at J, with 15 bases between. The CDR3 contains 15 residues. Germline CDR1 reads MGHRA; CDR2 reads YSYEKL. This CDR3 reads CASSQDRSFSRPQHF. The CDR3 DNA follows: TGCGCCAGCAGCCAAGATCGCTCGTTTTCGCGGCCCCAGCATTTT.

V usage is TRBV5-6 and J usage is TRBJ1-2, with D uncertain. CDR1 SGHDT and CDR2 YYEEEE come from the germline V gene. V shed 2 bases and J shed 4 bases, with 12 bases lying between them. There are 14 residues in the CDR3. Here the CDR3 DNA reads TGTGCCAGCAGCTTCAATCCCGGCGGCTATGGCTACACCTTC. The encoded protein is CASSFNPGGYGYTF.